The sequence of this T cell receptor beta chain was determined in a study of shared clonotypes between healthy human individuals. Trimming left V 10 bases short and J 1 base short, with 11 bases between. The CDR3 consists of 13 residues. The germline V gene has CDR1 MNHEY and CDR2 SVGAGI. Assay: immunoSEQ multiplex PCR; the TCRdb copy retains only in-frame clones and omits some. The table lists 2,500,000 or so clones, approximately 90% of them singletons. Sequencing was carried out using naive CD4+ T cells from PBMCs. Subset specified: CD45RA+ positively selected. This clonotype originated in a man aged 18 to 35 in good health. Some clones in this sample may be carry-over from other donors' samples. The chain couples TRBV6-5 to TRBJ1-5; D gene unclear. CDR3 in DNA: TGTGCCACCTTGGGAACCAGCAATCAGCCCCAGCATTTT. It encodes CATLGTSNQPQHF.